What follows are 26 T cell receptor beta chains derived from one specimen sequenced in a study of T cells after yellow fever vaccination. TCRdb re-called the 5' RACE reads through MiXCR, storing one row per CDR3 protein. The sample lists about 350,000 distinct CDR3 sequences; approximately 12% were seen once. The sample here was CD4+ T cells sorted from PBMCs, taken 15 days after the yellow fever booster vaccination. These receptors came from a man aged 18 to 29 who received the YFV17D yellow fever vaccine.

This clonotype was found a few times. The V gene is TRBV27, the J gene TRBJ1-6; tentative D call: TRBD1 (5 bases). Trimming took off 3 bases at V and 6 bases at J, with 15 bases between the two ends. Germline CDR1 and CDR2: MNHEY and SMNVEV (reference sequence). The CDR3 has 16 residues. CDR3 sequence (DNA): TGTGCCAGCAGTTTTGGGGCAGGGTTATTTAATTCACCCCTCCACTTT. As protein: CASSFGAGLFNSPLHF.

This clonotype was counted a few times. J is TRBJ1-1 and V is TRBV5-1; D gene ambiguous. Germline loops: CDR1 SGHRS, CDR2 YFSETQ. The CDR3 spans 14 residues. V lost 0 bases and J lost 8, with 14 bases in between. The CDR3 DNA reads as TGCGCCAGCAGCTTGGTAGCAGCTTCCCTCGAAGCTTTCTTT. Translation gives CASSLVAASLEAFF.

In this sample, this clonotype turned up a few times. J is TRBJ2-3 and V is TRBV4-3, with D possibly being TRBD2 (7 bases). This CDR3 is built from 18 residues. V lost 0 bases and J 2 bases, leaving 18 bases between the germline ends. Germline CDR1 and CDR2: LGHNA and YSLEER. Here the CDR3 reads CASSQDFNFGGATDTQYF. The CDR3 nucleotides are TGCGCCAGCAGCCAAGATTTCAACTTTGGGGGGGCCACAGATACGCAGTATTTT.

This clonotype occurred many times. The genes are TRBV5-1 and TRBJ2-7; D perhaps matches TRBD1 (7 bases). This CDR3 is built from 14 residues. Between the trimmed V and J ends, which lost 4 bases and 5 bases, there was a span of 16 bases. The germline CDR1 and CDR2 sequences are SGHRS and YFSETQ. The CDR3 DNA follows: TGCGCCAGCAGCGCAGGCACCAGGGGGGACGAGCAGTACGTC. Translation: CASSAGTRGDEQYV.

The chain uses TRBV5-4 and TRBJ1-6; maybe TRBD1 (6 bases). The germline V gene encodes CDR1 SGHNT and CDR2 YYREEE (reference sequence). Trimming removed 1 base from V and 7 bases from J, with 12 bases in between. The CDR3 runs 15 residues. Here the CDR3 reads CASSLWGPENSPLHF. CDR3 nucleotides: TGTGCCAGCAGCTTGTGGGGGCCTGAGAATTCACCCCTCCACTTT.

This clonotype turned up a few times. The genes are TRBV5-1 and TRBJ2-3, with D possibly being TRBD1 (6 bases). In germline, CDR1 is SGHRS, CDR2 YFSETQ. Deletions cut 0 bases from V and 1 base from J, with 12 bases between. This CDR3 is built from 16 residues. CDR3 in amino acids: CASSLGAGARTDTQYF. The CDR3 DNA reads as TGCGCCAGCAGCTTGGGAGCAGGGGCTCGCACAGATACGCAGTATTTT.

A few counts support this clonotype. This chain links TRBV3-1 with TRBJ1-2; D is undetermined. CDR1 LGHDT and CDR2 YNNKEL come from the germline V gene (reference sequence). V lost 6 bases and J lost 10, with 18 bases in between. The CDR3 totals 13 residues. The CDR3 coding sequence is TGTGCCAGCAGGCCCGGAGGCGGAACCGTCTACACCTTC. This translates into CASRPGGGTVYTF.

This clonotype was seen ten or more times. Here the CDR3 DNA reads TGTGCCAGCAGCCCCGGACACGGCCCCTACGAGCAGTACGTC. Translation gives CASSPGHGPYEQYV. This rearrangement joins TRBV5-5 to TRBJ2-7; tentative D call: TRBD1 (5 bases). In germline, CDR1 is SGHKS, CDR2 YYEKEE (reference sequence). This CDR3 has 14 amino acids. Deletions cut 4 bases from V and 2 bases from J, with 13 bases between.

The chain combines TRBV12-3 or TRBV12-4 with TRBJ1-2, with D unclear. CDR3 length: 11 amino acids. Trimming cost V 10 bases and J 4 bases, with 10 bases left between them. This chain's CDR3 is CAIRVGYGYTF. The CDR3 DNA follows: TGTGCCATTCGGGTCGGCTATGGCTACACCTTC.

This clonotype was observed a handful of times. The chain links TRBV10-3 to TRBJ2-3, with 11 positions matching TRBD2. Germline V gives CDR1 ENHRY, CDR2 SYGVKD. After removal of 3 bases from V and 3 bases from J, the junction contained 14 bases not matched to a gene. This CDR3 spans 19 amino acids. CDR3: CAISEPVGIAGGRTDTQYF. The CDR3 region has the DNA TGTGCCATCAGTGAACCAGTCGGAATAGCGGGGGGGCGGACAGATACGCAGTATTTT.

This chain uses TRBV11-2 with TRBJ1-1; D ambiguous. Per germline, CDR1 SGHAT and CDR2 FQNNGV. The V end was cut by 5 bases, the J end by 10 bases, with 14 bases between. This CDR3 has 12 amino acids. The CDR3 region is CASSPPGGRAFF. The CDR3 nucleotides are TGTGCCAGCAGCCCGCCTGGAGGGAGAGCTTTCTTT. The whole variable domain, filled in from reference TRBV11-2 and TRBJ1-1, reads EAGVAQSPRYKIIEKRQSVAFWCNPISGHATLYWYQQILGQGPKLLIQFQNNGVVDDSQLPKDRFSAERLKGVDSTLKIQPAKLEDSAVYLCASSPPGGRAFFGQGTRLTVV.

This clonotype came up a few times. The CDR3 DNA is TGTGCCAGCAGCTCCGACAGGGAGGAGACCCAGTACTTC. Protein product: CASSSDREETQYF. The genes are TRBV7-2 and TRBJ2-5; 7 bases match TRBD1. Germline CDR1 reads SGHTA; CDR2 reads FQGNSA. With 4 bases clipped from V and 5 bases from J, the junction kept 4 bases outside the gene matches. The CDR3 covers 13 residues. Full variable domain (missing parts from reference TRBV7-2 and TRBJ2-5): GAGVSQSPSNKVTEKGKDVELRCDPISGHTALYWYRQSLGQGLEFLIYFQGNSAPDKSGLPSDRFSAERTGGSVSTLTIQRTQQEDSAVYLCASSSDREETQYFGPGTRLLVL.

This chain links TRBV7-2 with TRBJ2-7; 12 bases map to TRBD2. With V trimmed by 6 bases and J by 0 bases, 3 bases remained unmatched. This CDR3 has 15 amino acids. Germline V lookup: CDR1 SGHTA, CDR2 FQGNSA. CDR3 DNA: TGTGCCAGCAGTCGGACTAGCGGGGCCTCCTACGAGCAGTACTTC. It is translated as CASSRTSGASYEQYF.

Only a few counts were recorded for this clonotype. This rearrangement joins TRBV4-3 to TRBJ1-1; a possible D gene is TRBD1 (6 bases). Trimming shortened V by 1 base and J by 3 bases, and 12 bases separated the two germline ends. Germline assignment: CDR1 LGHNA and CDR2 YSLEER. CDR3 length equals 15 residues. DNA for the CDR3: TGCGCCAGCAGCCAAGTTGGGGGCCGGTACACTGAAGCTTTCTTT. Translation: CASSQVGGRYTEAFF.

In its sample, this clonotype was seen a few times. V gene TRBV6-6 combines with J gene TRBJ2-7; 13 nucleotides agree with TRBD2. The CDR3 has 16 amino acids. V trimming: 5 bases; J trimming: 7 bases; junction bases outside the gene matches: 11. Germline V gene lookup returns CDR1 MNHNY and CDR2 SVGAGI (reference sequence). The CDR3 region has the DNA TGTGCCAGCAGTGAGTGGACTAGCGGGGGCCCTGGTGAGCAGTACGTC. This translates into CASSEWTSGGPGEQYV.

The chain recombines TRBV10-3 with TRBJ1-1, with D tentatively TRBD1 (6 bases). The V gene's germline CDR1 is ENHRY and CDR2 SYGVKD. Deletions cut 7 bases from V and 3 bases from J, with 12 bases between. The CDR3 covers 13 residues. CDR3 nucleotides: TGTGCCATCACCGGGACATCGGACACTGAAGCTTTCTTT. This encodes CAITGTSDTEAFF.

This clonotype was counted between two and nine times. Here the CDR3 reads CAIMGADTQYF. The CDR3 nucleotides are TGTGCCATCATGGGGGCAGATACGCAGTATTTT. The chain couples TRBV10-3 to TRBJ2-3; tentatively, D is TRBD1 or TRBD2 (5 bases each). The CDR3 is made up of 11 amino acids. Per the germline V gene, CDR1 is ENHRY and CDR2 is SYGVKD. V was cut by 7 bases and J by 4 bases, with 6 bases left in between.

This clonotype was seen repeatedly, ten times or more. The chain is built from TRBV6-1 and TRBJ2-7, with D possibly TRBD1 on 6 matching bases. Trimming cost V 2 bases and J 3 bases, with 8 bases left between them. This CDR3 spans 13 amino acids. Germline CDR1 is MNHNS and CDR2 is SASEGT. This chain's CDR3 is CASSERDIYEQYV. The CDR3 region has the DNA TGTGCCAGCAGTGAAAGGGACATCTACGAGCAGTACGTC.

This clonotype has a handful of counts. The chain couples TRBV10-3 to TRBJ1-4, with D tentatively TRBD1 (6 bases). The CDR3 has 14 amino acids. Germline V gene lookup returns CDR1 ENHRY and CDR2 SYGVKD. Trimming removed 4 bases at V and 8 bases at J, with 14 bases between. CDR3 sequence reads: CAISAGVGPEKLFF. CDR3 sequence (DNA): TGTGCCATCAGTGCAGGGGTTGGCCCGGAAAAACTGTTTTTT.

Only a few counts were recorded for this clonotype. The chain has TRBV6-5 and TRBJ2-5; the match to TRBD2 covers 7 bases. The CDR3 runs 17 residues. V lost 4 bases, J lost 9 bases, and 20 bases stayed unmatched. CDR1 and CDR2 (germline): MNHEY, SVGAGI. CDR3 sequence (DNA): TGTGCCAGCAGTTTCGAACCTCCCGGGACTATTAAGAGACCCCAGTACTTC. Protein sequence: CASSFEPPGTIKRPQYF.

This clonotype was counted a few times. CDR3 protein: CSARPRNSNQPQHF. CDR3 nucleotide sequence: TGCAGTGCTCGCCCCAGGAATAGCAATCAGCCCCAGCATTTT. The chain links TRBV20-1 to TRBJ1-5; D uncertain. Germline V CDR1 and CDR2: DFQATT, SNEGSKA (reference sequence). V lost 5 bases and J lost 0, with 11 bases in between. The CDR3 loop spans 14 amino acids.

The chain uses TRBV7-2 and TRBJ1-5; TRBD1 aligns across 7 bases. The CDR3 spans 14 residues. Trimming at V came to 5 bases and at J to 6 bases, leaving 7 bases not matched to a gene. Germline CDR1 SGHTA, CDR2 FQGNSA. CDR3 amino acids: CASSIRQGVQPQHF. For the CDR3, the DNA is TGTGCCAGCAGCATTAGACAGGGCGTTCAGCCCCAGCATTTT.

The CDR3 sequence: CASSLEGRAGNEQYF. The CDR3 DNA reads as TGCGCCAGCAGCTTGGAAGGGCGAGCGGGGAACGAGCAGTACTTC. This chain connects TRBV5-1 to TRBJ2-7; 7 positions agree with TRBD2. Trimming at V came to 0 bases and at J to 5 bases, leaving 8 bases not matched to a gene. Germline CDR1 SGHRS, CDR2 YFSETQ. The CDR3 sequence is 15 residues long.

The sample holds a few counts of this clonotype. V and J are TRBV7-2 and TRBJ2-1, with TRBD1 matching 8 bases. Germline values: CDR1 SGHTA, CDR2 FQGNSA. Germline trimming cut 2 bases from V and 12 bases from J; bases unmatched to any gene: 12. The CDR3 covers 15 residues. This CDR3 is CASSLSLTGASGQFF. Here the CDR3 DNA reads TGTGCCAGCAGCTTATCATTGACAGGGGCCTCCGGGCAGTTCTTC.

This clonotype was seen at least ten times. The genes are TRBV12-3 or TRBV12-4 and TRBJ2-1; D assignment may be TRBD1 or TRBD2 (7 bases each). The V end was cut by 6 bases, the J end by 4 bases, with 19 bases between. The CDR3 spans 16 residues. The CDR3, as DNA: TGTGCCAGCAGGCCAGGGGGAGCGGGGACATACAATGAGCAGTTCTTC. This gives the protein CASRPGGAGTYNEQFF.

The chain combines TRBV7-9 with TRBJ2-5, with TRBD2 matching 7 bases. CDR3 length equals 13 residues. In germline, CDR1 is SEHNR, CDR2 FQNEAQ (reference sequence). After removal of 5 bases from V and 3 bases from J, the junction contained 3 bases not matched to a gene. CDR3 DNA: TGTGCCAGCAGCGAGCGGGGAGAAGAGACCCAGTACTTC. Encoded protein: CASSERGEETQYF. Combining the CDR3 with reference TRBV7-9 and TRBJ2-5 gives the whole variable domain DTGVSQNPRHKITKRGQNVTFRCDPISEHNRLYWYRQTLGQGPEFLTYFQNEAQLEKSRLLSDRFSAERPKGSFSTLEIQRTEQGDSAMYLCASSERGEETQYFGPGTRLLVL.